Shown below are 16 T cell receptor beta chains from a single sample sequenced in a study of blood T cell repertoires in COVID-19. TCRdb's table, derived via immunoSEQ multiplex PCR, lists solely in-frame clones and lacks some. The sample records roughly 180,000 clones, about 80% being singletons. The sequenced sample consisted of PBMCs or T cells enriched from blood (not recorded which). The receptors shown here come from a man in his 60s who had been exposed to COVID-19.

CDR3 loop: CASSLSPSTEAFF. The CDR3 DNA sequence: TGTGCCAGCAGCTTAAGTCCCAGCACTGAAGCTTTCTTT. The rearrangement joins TRBV11-3 to TRBJ1-1; no definite D call. CDR1 is SGHNT and CDR2 is YENEEA in the germline V gene. The V and J ends lost 2 bases and 4 bases respectively, with 8 bases between them. The CDR3 length is 13 residues.

The chain joins TRBV5-4 to TRBJ1-2; weak D call: TRBD1 (6 bases). The CDR3 length is 11 residues. Germline CDR1 reads SGHNT; CDR2 reads YYREEE (reference sequence). Trimming cost V 4 bases and J 6 bases, with 7 bases left between them. The CDR3 here is CASSPGDGYTF. The DNA for the CDR3 is TGTGCCAGCAGCCCAGGGGATGGCTACACCTTC.

This clone has more than one count but fewer than ten. V is TRBV2 and J is TRBJ2-3; the match to TRBD2 covers 7 bases. This CDR3 region has 14 residues. CDR1 is SNHLY, CDR2 FYNNEI, per germline. The ends lost 5 bases at V and 0 bases at J; junction bases unmatched: 2. The CDR3 region has the DNA TGTGCCAGCAGTACTAGCGCCAGCACAGATACGCAGTATTTT. Translation gives CASSTSASTDTQYF.

The V call is TRBV2, the J call TRBJ1-2; TRBD1 is a possible D gene (6 bases). Germline CDR1 and CDR2: SNHLY and FYNNEI. V lost 7 bases, J lost 4 bases, and 13 bases lay in between. This CDR3 contains 13 residues. CDR3 sequence (DNA): TGTGCCAGCAACGGACAGATCCTCTATGGCTACACCTTC. This translates into CASNGQILYGYTF.

The chain recombines TRBV6-4 with TRBJ1-1; D call uncertain. CDR3 size: 14 residues. The V gene's germline CDR1 is MRHNA and CDR2 SNTAGT. Trimming left V 4 bases short and J 1 base short, with 10 bases between. The CDR3 coding sequence is TGTGCCAGCAGTGTAGACGGAGGGAACACTGAAGCTTTCTTT. Translation: CASSVDGGNTEAFF.

The chain employs TRBV15 and TRBJ1-5; maybe TRBD1 (5 bases). Germline V gives CDR1 LNHNV, CDR2 YYDKDF (reference sequence). The CDR3 consists of 14 residues. The V gene lost 6 bases and the J gene lost 2 bases, with 11 bases spanning the gap. CDR3 residues: CATRPGGGNQPQHF. For the CDR3, the DNA is TGTGCCACCAGGCCCGGGGGGGGCAATCAGCCCCAGCATTTT.

The chain couples TRBV7-9 to TRBJ2-1, with 11 bases that match TRBD1. Germline loops: CDR1 SEHNR, CDR2 FQNEAQ (reference sequence). The CDR3 sequence is 11 residues long. V lost 5 bases, J lost 15 bases, and 3 bases stayed unmatched. CDR3 coding DNA: TGTGCCAGCAGCGCGGACAGGGGGCGGTTCTTC. Its translation is CASSADRGRFF. Complete variable domain (other parts from reference TRBV7-9 and TRBJ2-1): DTGVSQNPRHKITKRGQNVTFRCDPISEHNRLYWYRQTLGQGPEFLTYFQNEAQLEKSRLLSDRFSAERPKGSFSTLEIQRTEQGDSAMYLCASSADRGRFFGPGTRLTVL.

The chain has TRBV19 and TRBJ1-1; TRBD1 is a possible D gene (6 bases). The germline V and J ends were trimmed by 6 bases and 0 bases, with 11 bases remaining between them. The germline CDR1 and CDR2 sequences are LNHDA and SQIVND (reference sequence). The CDR3 spans 14 residues. CDR3 loop: CASSADRMNTEAFF. The CDR3 DNA reads TGTGCCAGTAGCGCCGACAGGATGAACACTGAAGCTTTCTTT. Supplemented by reference TRBV19 and TRBJ1-1, the full variable domain reads DGGITQSPKYLFRKEGQNVTLSCEQNLNHDAMYWYRQDPGQGLRLIYYSQIVNDFQKGDIAEGYSVSREKKESFPLTVTSAQKNPTAFYLCASSADRMNTEAFFGQGTRLTVV.

The gene calls are TRBV7-2 and TRBJ2-3, with D possibly TRBD1 on 6 matching bases. Germline V gives CDR1 SGHTA, CDR2 FQGNSA. Trimming stripped 1 base from V and 5 bases from J, with 16 bases between. CDR3 length equals 16 residues. DNA for the CDR3: TGTGCCAGCAGCTTAGTCTGGACAGCGGTGGTAGATACGCAGTATTTT. The encoded protein is CASSLVWTAVVDTQYF.

V and J are TRBV19 and TRBJ2-3; 7 nucleotides match TRBD1. The CDR3 loop spans 15 amino acids. Germline assignment: CDR1 LNHDA and CDR2 SQIVND (reference sequence). V dropped 5 bases and J dropped 2; count of bases not matched to a gene: 7. The CDR3 DNA sequence: TGTGCCAGTAGTCTAACAGGGGCCCCCACAGATACGCAGTATTTT. Translation: CASSLTGAPTDTQYF. Complete variable domain (other parts from reference TRBV19 and TRBJ2-3): DGGITQSPKYLFRKEGQNVTLSCEQNLNHDAMYWYRQDPGQGLRLIYYSQIVNDFQKGDIAEGYSVSREKKESFPLTVTSAQKNPTAFYLCASSLTGAPTDTQYFGPGTRLTVL.

The CDR3 coding sequence is TGTGCCTGGAATAAACAGGGAGCGGGAAACACCATATATTTT. The encoded protein is CAWNKQGAGNTIYF. The chain joins TRBV30 to TRBJ1-3, with D perhaps matching TRBD1 (6 bases). CDR3 length equals 14 residues. Germline V lookup: CDR1 GTSNPN, CDR2 SVGIG (reference sequence). Deletions cut 4 bases from V and 4 bases from J, with 14 bases between. Supplemented by reference TRBV30 and TRBJ1-3, the full variable domain reads SQTIHQWPATLVQPVGSPLSLECTVEGTSNPNLYWYRQAAGRGLQLLFYSVGIGQISSEVPQNLSASRPQDRQFILSSKKLLLSDSGFYLCAWNKQGAGNTIYFGEGSWLTVV.

V is TRBV11-3 and J is TRBJ2-1; TRBD2 matches at 10 bases. Losses at the gene ends were 8 bases for V and 9 bases for J; bases not matched to a gene: 13. The CDR3 runs 15 residues. Germline loops: CDR1 SGHNT, CDR2 YENEEA. The CDR3 here is CASRPAGGPPGEQFF. The CDR3 nucleotides are TGTGCCAGCCGCCCAGCGGGAGGGCCTCCCGGTGAGCAGTTCTTC.

The genes are TRBV5-1 and TRBJ1-4; D might be TRBD1 (5 bases). V was cut by 8 bases and J by 4 bases, with 15 bases left in between. Germline CDR1 is SGHRS and CDR2 is YFSETQ. This CDR3 comprises 14 residues. The CDR3 region is CASSQGTRNEKLFF. The CDR3 DNA follows: TGCGCCAGTAGTCAGGGTACCCGTAATGAAAAACTGTTTTTT.

The rearrangement links TRBV28 to TRBJ2-3, with 8 bases aligning to TRBD2. This CDR3 is 15 amino acids long. Germline V CDR1 and CDR2: MDHEN, SYDVKM. V shed 6 bases, J shed 1 base, and the junction held 6 bases outside the gene matches. DNA of the CDR3: TGTGCCAGCAGCCCTCCGGGAGGGGGCACAGATACGCAGTATTTT. This encodes CASSPPGGGTDTQYF.

The rearrangement uses TRBV7-2 and TRBJ1-1; D not certain. The CDR3 sequence is 11 residues long. Germline V CDR1 and CDR2: SGHTA, FQGNSA. Trimming pared 0 bases from V and 8 bases from J, leaving 4 bases between. As DNA, the CDR3 is TGTGCCAGCAGCTTAGCAGCCGAAGCTTTCTTT. Translating it yields CASSLAAEAFF.

This chain links TRBV9 with TRBJ2-7; tentatively, D is TRBD2 (6 bases). Trimming pared 2 bases from V and 2 bases from J, leaving 11 bases between. Germline V gene sequence: CDR1 SGDLS, CDR2 YYNGEE. This CDR3 has 14 amino acids. The DNA for the CDR3 is TGTGCCAGCAGCGTGTCGGGAGTAGCCTACGAGCAGTACTTC. It specifies CASSVSGVAYEQYF.